This TCR beta chain appears in the sequencing data of a study of intratumoral heterogeneity in liver cancer. Regarding the study in general: In the full roughly 13-patient cohort, the median age was roughly 60 years and the majority of patients were male. RNA-seq, DNA sequencing, TCR-seq and SNP array data from multiple regions of hepatocellular carcinoma specimens were combined in the study to investigate intratumor heterogeneity. A total of around 70 multiregional samples from about 14 HCC patients, consisting of about 52 tumoral and 20 adjacent nontumoral regions, were included in the overall cohort.

Using the immunoSEQ assay, the TCR beta chain CDR3 regions were sequenced from genomic DNA. Rearranged VDJ segments were amplified with primers that anneal to V and J segments. Per the source publication's procedure: The ImmunoSeq Analyzer software was used to compute clonality and richness metrics. Differentially abundant clones between regions were identified using Fisher's exact test plus a beta-binomial method for added stringency. TCRdb carries this immuneACCESS record with in-frame sequences only. Its versions omit some clonotypes, under half of them owing to an unresolved V gene in the studies checked, with the rest unexplained. The V and J calls and clone size were taken over from that table, and D and trimming were inferred from the DNA. For this sample there are some 20,000 clones; 73% appear just once. Jointly, the top ten make up roughly 15% of the sample. The CDR3 sequence holds 15 residues, the cysteine and phenylalanine included. The CDR3 DNA has 45 bases and is translated from base 1. The junction carries 12 bases between V and J, which are trimmed by 3 bases and 0 bases respectively. Sequences MNHNS (CDR1) and SASEGT (CDR2) are obtained from the germline V gene.

Study-wide conclusions, independent of this receptor: A relatively low patient number and under-sampled tumor-infiltrating lymphocyte representation were acknowledged by the authors as limitations.

Comment on this clone: It has no known antigen specificity. Within one base of it there is no much larger clone, and no base qualities were kept.

Early-stage hepatocellular carcinoma was present in all patients, and no therapy was administered to any patient before surgical resection. None of the sampled areas showed macroscopic evidence of necrosis or hemorrhage. TCR sequencing (ImmunoSeq) was performed on multiple regions from a couple of patients. Each frozen resection tissue sample was taken at least 1 cm away from every other sample. Samples labelled N came from nontumoral liver tissue adjacent to the tumor. Genomic DNA was extracted from bulk tissue using the DNeasy blood and tissue kit. The receptor was derived from a woman aged 70-85 years with hepatocellular carcinoma. The sample in question was tumor-adjacent normal tissue, obtained before any cancer treatment. The chain is assembled from TRBV6-1 and TRBJ2-7; TRBD2 could be the D gene, as 6 bases match. The CDR3 reads CASSDPGLSSYEQYF. The sequence in DNA is TGTGCCAGCAGTGATCCGGGACTTAGCTCCTACGAGCAGTACTTC.